This TCR beta chain was found in a study of early T cells in non-severe SARS-CoV-2 infection. Attached unique molecular identifiers marked individual cDNA molecules. MiXCR, run by TCRdb on the 5' RACE reads, gives a single entry per CDR3 protein. The sample shows roughly 53,000 distinct CDR3 sequences, under 9% of them seen only once. CDR1 and CDR2 from the germline V gene are SGHNT and YYREEE (reference sequence). The CDR3 runs 13 residues. V lost 4 bases, J lost 3 bases, and 11 bases lay in between. The sequences come from whole blood, collected at baseline. The rearrangement links TRBV5-4 to TRBJ2-7, with unresolved D. This sequence originates from an adult who was a healthcare worker with PCR-confirmed SARS-CoV-2 infection or an uninfected control (not recorded which). CDR3 nucleotides: TGTGCCAGCAGCGGTCTCGAGAACTACGAGCAGTACTTC. This sequence encodes CASSGLENYEQYF. The entire variable domain, with the rest obtained from reference TRBV5-4 and TRBJ2-7, is as follows: ETGVTQSPTHLIKTRGQQVTLRCSSQSGHNTVSWYQQALGQGPQFIFQYYREEENGRGNFPPRFSGLQFPNYSSELNVNALELDDSALYLCASSGLENYEQYFGPGTRLTVT.